This T cell receptor beta chain was documented in a study of cytomegalovirus exposure and HLA in healthy donors. Study-level points and caveats: A later look showed TCR association rates differing by HLA locus, highest for DRB1 and lowest for HLA-C.

This CDR3 contains 16 residues. After removal of 0 bases from V and 3 bases from J, the junction contained 4 bases not matched to a gene. Germline-derived CDR1 and CDR2 are SGDLS and YYNGEE. PCR was performed using 60 Vbeta and 13 Jbeta primers. Only in-frame clones appear in the TCRdb table, and some are missing; sequencing was by immunoSEQ multiplex PCR. The sample yields over 95,000 clones, 74% seen once. On this clone itself: Its antigen is as yet unknown.

Each donor was nominally healthy when sampled (though unrecorded immune exposures were likely). This donor's CMV serostatus is unrecorded. The sample comprised PBMCs. The receptor's source is a human donor in good health. This chain links TRBV9 with TRBJ2-1; 9 bases map to TRBD2. CDR3 amino acids: CASSVVSGSFYNEQFF. The DNA for the CDR3 is TGTGCCAGCAGCGTAGTTAGCGGGAGTTTCTACAATGAGCAGTTCTTC.